The T cell receptor beta chain described here comes from a study of OX40 agonist ivuxolimab in advanced cancers. Findings of the study overall: Normalized expansion of T-cell clones was also low for some nonresponders. The antigens recognized by the expanded peripheral T cells, that is their antigen specificity, were not determined.

Clones were read by immunoSEQ multiplex PCR, and TCRdb kept only the in-frame ones, dropping some. In the table there are some 67,000 clones, more than 65% of which are singletons. The CDR3 covers 14 residues. V gave up 1 base and J gave up 5 bases, with 11 bases separating them. Germline CDR1 is SGHVS and CDR2 is FQNEAQ. This clone was counted once. As yet, its antigen is unknown. This receptor was identified in an adult with an advanced solid tumor such as melanoma, head and neck, liver or kidney cancer. This rearrangement joins TRBV7-8 to TRBJ2-5; D uncertain. The sequences come from CD4+ or CD8+ T cells sorted from blood, collected in a trial of the OX40 agonist ivuxolimab. CDR3 DNA sequence: TGTGCCAGCAGCTTAGTCGCCCAAGGGGAGACCCAGTACTTC. Amino acid sequence: CASSLVAQGETQYF.